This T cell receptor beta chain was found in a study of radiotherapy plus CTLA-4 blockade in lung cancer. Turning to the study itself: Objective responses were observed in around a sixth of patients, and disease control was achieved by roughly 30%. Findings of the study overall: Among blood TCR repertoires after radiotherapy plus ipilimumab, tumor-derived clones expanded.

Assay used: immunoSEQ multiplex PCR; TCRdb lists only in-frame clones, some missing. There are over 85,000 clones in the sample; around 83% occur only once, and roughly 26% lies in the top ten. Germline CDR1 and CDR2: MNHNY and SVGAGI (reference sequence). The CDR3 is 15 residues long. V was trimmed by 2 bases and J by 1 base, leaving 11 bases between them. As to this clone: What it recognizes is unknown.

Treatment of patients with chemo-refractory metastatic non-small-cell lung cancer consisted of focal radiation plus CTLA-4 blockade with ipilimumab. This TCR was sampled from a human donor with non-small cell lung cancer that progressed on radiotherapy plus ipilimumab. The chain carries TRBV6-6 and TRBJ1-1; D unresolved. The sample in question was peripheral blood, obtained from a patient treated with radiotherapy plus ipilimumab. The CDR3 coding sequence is TGTGCCAGCAGTTACCCCTTCGATCGGAACACTGAAGCTTTCTTT. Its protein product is CASSYPFDRNTEAFF.